The sequence of this T cell receptor (beta chain) was determined in a study of T-cell memory formation after mild COVID-19. Study details: TCR clusters largely stayed donor specific. Study results and limitations: The finding that pre-infection memory included some responding clones suggested that cross-reactive memory joined. CD4+ contracting clones were found mainly in CM and EM, and CD8+ ones in EMRA. Contracting clones, day 15 to 85, had balanced CD4/CD8, and later expanders favored CD4+.

Each CDR3 protein gets one entry after TCRdb re-called the 5' RACE reads with MiXCR. The sample has 120,000 to 150,000 distinct CDR3 sequences; 15% to 20% are singletons. This clonotype was detected a few times. The antigen remains undetermined. The germline V gene encodes CDR1 SGHDT and CDR2 YYEEEE. The V end lost 4 bases, the J end lost 1 base, and 11 bases lay between the germline ends. The CDR3 is made up of 14 amino acids. The TCR was taken from an adult woman who had mild COVID-19 (a few samples of this study predate the infection). Cell type and time point are not known. The sequenced material came from PBMCs or a T cell subset sorted from them (not recorded which). V is TRBV5-6 and J is TRBJ1-1, with unresolved D. CDR3 region: CASSPGPSNTEAFF. CDR3 nucleotides: TGTGCCAGCAGCCCTGGGCCTTCGAACACTGAAGCTTTCTTT.